The clone carrying this T cell receptor (beta chain) was observed a single time. Its cognate antigen is unknown. The data stem from a study of cytomegalovirus exposure and HLA in healthy donors. Study findings and constraints: Previously analyzed data showed that most TCR beta V segments were productive at a frequency of about 87% or about 30%. The study labeled 150 or so TCR beta chains cytomegalovirus-associated.

CDR3 size: 15 residues. Germline CDR1 and CDR2: SNHLY and FYNNEI. V gave up 4 bases and J gave up 4 bases; unmatched junction bases: 9. PCR amplification relied on 60 Vbeta primers (plus 13 Jbeta primers). Sequencing was performed with immunoSEQ multiplex PCR; in TCRdb, only in-frame clones are kept and a portion is missing. The table has about 160,000 clones, roughly 80% seen once. This clonotype originated in a woman under 40 in good health and CMV-seropositive. The sample was PBMCs. The chain has TRBV2 and TRBJ2-7; 8 nucleotides agree with TRBD2. The CDR3 sequence: CASSGGRGDLYEQYF. DNA of the CDR3: TGTGCCAGCAGTGGTGGGCGGGGGGACCTTTACGAGCAGTACTTC.